This TCR beta chain stems from a study of T cells in Graves' hyperthyroidism and ophthalmopathy. Study-wide results and limits: Model-based prediction identified ophthalmopathy a median roughly six months prior to its onset.

Germline CDR1 reads DFQATT; CDR2 reads SNEGSKA (reference sequence). After removal of 0 bases from V and 9 bases from J, the junction contained 10 bases not matched to a gene. The CDR3 is made up of 15 amino acids. This clonotype was observed at least ten times. Antigen: not known. RNA transcripts were the template for amplifying TCR beta CDR3 regions. A first-round RT-PCR of the TCR CDR3 used the HTBI primer set. TCRdb reprocessed the multiplex PCR reads via MiXCR and lists one record per CDR3 protein. The profile covers hundreds of thousands of distinct CDR3 sequences, with 16% appearing a single time and around 3.5% taken by the ten largest. Researchers barred patients who had uncontrolled infection, other autoimmune disease, pregnancy or lactation. The diagnoses drew upon clinical symptoms, serum thyroxine and TRAb, thyroid ultrasound and orbital computed tomography.

The TCR comes from a middle-aged woman with Graves' ophthalmopathy. The sequencing sample was made of blood. The chain is built from TRBV20-1 and TRBJ2-3; 9 bases line up with TRBD2. CDR3 loop: CSARDGGGAIETQYF. In nucleotides, the CDR3 is TGCAGTGCTAGAGACGGCGGGGGGGCCATTGAAACGCAGTATTTT.